This T cell receptor (beta chain) was identified in a study of OX40 agonist ivuxolimab in advanced cancers. At the level of the study: Administration of intravenous ivuxolimab to patients occurred every 2 weeks at 0.01 to 10 mg/kg.

Generated by immunoSEQ multiplex PCR, the TCRdb table keeps only in-frame clones and is missing some. The data contain over 40,000 clones, 88% of them singletons. Turning to this clone: One end of the junction fails to match germline, which may point to a read error.

The sample here was CD4+ or CD8+ T cells sorted from blood, taken in a trial of the OX40 agonist ivuxolimab. The clonotype was recovered from an adult with an advanced solid tumor such as melanoma, head and neck, liver or kidney cancer.

CDR3 nucleotide sequence: TGCGCCGTCAAGCGGGGGGGTCTCCCTTACGAGCAGTACTTC. It is translated as CAVKRGGLPYEQYF. The V and J genes are TRBV27 and TRBJ2-7; 10 nucleotides align to TRBD2. Germline V CDR1 and CDR2: MNHEY, SMNVEV (reference sequence). This CDR3 is built from 14 residues.